The 2 T cell receptor beta chains in this list originate from one sample, sequenced in a study of blood T cell repertoires in COVID-19. Clones were read by immunoSEQ multiplex PCR, and TCRdb kept only the in-frame ones, dropping some. The profile shows over 120,000 clones, 84% of them singletons. The material sequenced was peripheral blood. These receptor sequences come from a human donor in a cohort sampled during active COVID-19.

This chain links TRBV5-1 with TRBJ1-1; D unclear. Germline V lookup: CDR1 SGHRS, CDR2 YFSETQ. The CDR3 is made up of 13 amino acids. V was cut by 2 bases and J by 4 bases, with 9 bases left in between. The CDR3 region has the DNA TGCGCCAGCAGCTTTAAGGCGGGCACTGAAGCTTTCTTT. This codes for CASSFKAGTEAFF.

The chain is built from TRBV5-8 and TRBJ1-6; D possibly corresponds to TRBD1 (5 bases). This CDR3 is 12 amino acids long. Trimming took off 5 bases at V and 14 bases at J, with 14 bases between the two ends. CDR1 is SGHTS and CDR2 is YDEGEE in the germline V gene. This chain's CDR3 is CASSHRSGALHF. CDR3 sequence (DNA): TGTGCCAGCAGTCACAGGTCGGGGGCCCTCCACTTT.